This T cell receptor (beta chain) was sequenced during a study of blood T cell repertoires in COVID-19. Clones were sequenced by immunoSEQ multiplex PCR, and TCRdb holds only the in-frame ones, with some missing. This table holds tens of thousands of clones, roughly 96% found once. The CDR3 is made up of 14 amino acids. Germline V gene sequence: CDR1 SEHNR, CDR2 FQNEAQ (reference sequence). V was clipped by 5 bases and J by 5 bases; unmatched bases: 8. This receptor was identified in a human donor with active COVID-19. The donor label of this sample is uncertain. J is TRBJ2-5 and V is TRBV7-9; the match to TRBD2 covers 7 bases. The sample consisted of peripheral blood. The CDR3 coding sequence is TGTGCCAGCAGCCTCCTGGGTAGCGGGGAGACCCAGTACTTC. This gives the protein CASSLLGSGETQYF.